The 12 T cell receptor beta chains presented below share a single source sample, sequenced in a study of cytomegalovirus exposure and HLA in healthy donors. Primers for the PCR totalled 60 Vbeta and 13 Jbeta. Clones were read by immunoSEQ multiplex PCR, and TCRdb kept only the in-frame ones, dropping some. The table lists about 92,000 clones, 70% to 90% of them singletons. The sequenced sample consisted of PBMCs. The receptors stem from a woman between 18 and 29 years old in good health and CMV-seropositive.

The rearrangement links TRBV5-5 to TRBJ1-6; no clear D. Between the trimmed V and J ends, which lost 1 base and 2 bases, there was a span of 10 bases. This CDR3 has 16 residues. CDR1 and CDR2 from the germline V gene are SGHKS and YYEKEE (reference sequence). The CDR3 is CASSLPRGTYNSPLHF. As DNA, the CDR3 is TGTGCCAGCAGCTTGCCTCGGGGAACCTATAATTCACCCCTCCACTTT.

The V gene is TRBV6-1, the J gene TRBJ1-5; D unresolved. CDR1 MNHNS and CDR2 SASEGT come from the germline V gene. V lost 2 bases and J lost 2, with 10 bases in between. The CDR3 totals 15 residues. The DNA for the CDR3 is TGTGCCAGCAGTGAATGGGGAGATGGCAATCAGCCCCAGCATTTT. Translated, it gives CASSEWGDGNQPQHF.

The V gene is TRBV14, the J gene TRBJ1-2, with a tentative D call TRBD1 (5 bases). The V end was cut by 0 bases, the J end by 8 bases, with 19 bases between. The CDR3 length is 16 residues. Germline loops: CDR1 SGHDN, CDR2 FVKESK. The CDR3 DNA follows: TGTGCCAGCAGCCAAGATGGCCGTCGACAGCGCCGAGGCTACACCTTC. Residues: CASSQDGRRQRRGYTF.

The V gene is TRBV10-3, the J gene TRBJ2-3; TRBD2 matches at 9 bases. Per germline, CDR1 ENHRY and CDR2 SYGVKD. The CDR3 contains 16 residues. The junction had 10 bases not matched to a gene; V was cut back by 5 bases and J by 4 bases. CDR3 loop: CAISRLAGSRADTQYF. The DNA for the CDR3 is TGTGCCATCAGTCGGCTAGCGGGATCTAGGGCAGATACGCAGTATTTT.

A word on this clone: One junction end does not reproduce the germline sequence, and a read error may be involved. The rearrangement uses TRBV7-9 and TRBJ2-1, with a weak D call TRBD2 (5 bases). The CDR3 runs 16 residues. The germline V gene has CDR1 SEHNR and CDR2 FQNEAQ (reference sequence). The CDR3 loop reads CSSSPGGLSSYNEQFF. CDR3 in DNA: TGTTCCAGCAGCCCAGGAGGACTGTCCTCCTACAATGAGCAGTTCTTC. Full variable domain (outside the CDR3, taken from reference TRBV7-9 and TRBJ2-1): DTGVSQNPRHKITKRGQNVTFRCDPISEHNRLYWYRQTLGQGPEFLTYFQNEAQLEKSRLLSDRFSAERPKGSFSTLEIQRTEQGDSAMYLCSSSPGGLSSYNEQFFGPGTRLTVL.

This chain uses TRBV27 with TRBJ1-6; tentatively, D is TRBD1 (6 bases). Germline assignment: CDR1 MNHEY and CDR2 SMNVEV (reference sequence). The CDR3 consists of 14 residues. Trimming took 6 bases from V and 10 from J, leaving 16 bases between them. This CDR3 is CASRFVGGLSPLHF. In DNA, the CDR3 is TGTGCCAGCAGGTTTGTCGGGGGGCTCTCACCCCTCCACTTT.

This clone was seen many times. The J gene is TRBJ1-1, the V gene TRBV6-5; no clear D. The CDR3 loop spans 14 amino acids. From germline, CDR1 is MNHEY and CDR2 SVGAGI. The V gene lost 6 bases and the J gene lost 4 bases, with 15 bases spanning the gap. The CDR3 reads CASSHTAEGTEAFF. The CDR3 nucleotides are TGTGCCAGCAGCCATACAGCCGAGGGCACTGAAGCTTTCTTT.

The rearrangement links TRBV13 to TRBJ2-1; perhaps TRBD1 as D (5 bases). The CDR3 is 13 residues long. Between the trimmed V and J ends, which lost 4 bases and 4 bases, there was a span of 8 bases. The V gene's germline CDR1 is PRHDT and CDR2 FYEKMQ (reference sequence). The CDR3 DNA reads TGTGCCAGCAGCTCCGACAGTTACAATGAGCAGTTCTTC. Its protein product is CASSSDSYNEQFF.

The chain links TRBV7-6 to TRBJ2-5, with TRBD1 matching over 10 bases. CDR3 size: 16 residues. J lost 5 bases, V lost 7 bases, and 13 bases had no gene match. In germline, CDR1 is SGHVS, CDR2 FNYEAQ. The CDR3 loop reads CASTLRTGGGVETQYF. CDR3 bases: TGTGCCAGCACCCTGAGGACAGGGGGAGGTGTGGAGACCCAGTACTTC.

This chain's CDR3 is CASSPTGRAEAFF. DNA of the CDR3: TGTGCCAGCAGCCCGACAGGGCGGGCTGAAGCTTTCTTT. This chain links TRBV7-3 with TRBJ1-1, with 7 bases lining up with TRBD1. The trim removed 5 bases at V and 6 bases at J, leaving 6 bases unmatched. CDR3 length: 13 residues. Germline CDR1 is SGHTA and CDR2 is FQGTGA.

The CDR3 DNA reads TGCGCCAGCAGCCACAACAGGGGTTACCCTGAAGCTTTCTTT. Its protein product is CASSHNRGYPEAFF. The chain recombines TRBV4-1 with TRBJ1-1; TRBD1 matches at 7 bases. Unmatched junction bases numbered 7, after V lost 3 bases and J lost 6 bases. Germline CDR1 reads MGHRA; CDR2 reads YSYEKL. The CDR3 contains 14 residues.

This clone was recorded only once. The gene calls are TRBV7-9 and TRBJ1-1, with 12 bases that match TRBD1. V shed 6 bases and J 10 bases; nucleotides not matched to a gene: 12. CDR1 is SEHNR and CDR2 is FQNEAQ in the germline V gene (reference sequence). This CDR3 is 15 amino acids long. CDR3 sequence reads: CASRRAGQGAFGAFF. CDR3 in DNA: TGTGCCAGCAGGCGTGCGGGACAGGGGGCTTTTGGAGCTTTCTTT.